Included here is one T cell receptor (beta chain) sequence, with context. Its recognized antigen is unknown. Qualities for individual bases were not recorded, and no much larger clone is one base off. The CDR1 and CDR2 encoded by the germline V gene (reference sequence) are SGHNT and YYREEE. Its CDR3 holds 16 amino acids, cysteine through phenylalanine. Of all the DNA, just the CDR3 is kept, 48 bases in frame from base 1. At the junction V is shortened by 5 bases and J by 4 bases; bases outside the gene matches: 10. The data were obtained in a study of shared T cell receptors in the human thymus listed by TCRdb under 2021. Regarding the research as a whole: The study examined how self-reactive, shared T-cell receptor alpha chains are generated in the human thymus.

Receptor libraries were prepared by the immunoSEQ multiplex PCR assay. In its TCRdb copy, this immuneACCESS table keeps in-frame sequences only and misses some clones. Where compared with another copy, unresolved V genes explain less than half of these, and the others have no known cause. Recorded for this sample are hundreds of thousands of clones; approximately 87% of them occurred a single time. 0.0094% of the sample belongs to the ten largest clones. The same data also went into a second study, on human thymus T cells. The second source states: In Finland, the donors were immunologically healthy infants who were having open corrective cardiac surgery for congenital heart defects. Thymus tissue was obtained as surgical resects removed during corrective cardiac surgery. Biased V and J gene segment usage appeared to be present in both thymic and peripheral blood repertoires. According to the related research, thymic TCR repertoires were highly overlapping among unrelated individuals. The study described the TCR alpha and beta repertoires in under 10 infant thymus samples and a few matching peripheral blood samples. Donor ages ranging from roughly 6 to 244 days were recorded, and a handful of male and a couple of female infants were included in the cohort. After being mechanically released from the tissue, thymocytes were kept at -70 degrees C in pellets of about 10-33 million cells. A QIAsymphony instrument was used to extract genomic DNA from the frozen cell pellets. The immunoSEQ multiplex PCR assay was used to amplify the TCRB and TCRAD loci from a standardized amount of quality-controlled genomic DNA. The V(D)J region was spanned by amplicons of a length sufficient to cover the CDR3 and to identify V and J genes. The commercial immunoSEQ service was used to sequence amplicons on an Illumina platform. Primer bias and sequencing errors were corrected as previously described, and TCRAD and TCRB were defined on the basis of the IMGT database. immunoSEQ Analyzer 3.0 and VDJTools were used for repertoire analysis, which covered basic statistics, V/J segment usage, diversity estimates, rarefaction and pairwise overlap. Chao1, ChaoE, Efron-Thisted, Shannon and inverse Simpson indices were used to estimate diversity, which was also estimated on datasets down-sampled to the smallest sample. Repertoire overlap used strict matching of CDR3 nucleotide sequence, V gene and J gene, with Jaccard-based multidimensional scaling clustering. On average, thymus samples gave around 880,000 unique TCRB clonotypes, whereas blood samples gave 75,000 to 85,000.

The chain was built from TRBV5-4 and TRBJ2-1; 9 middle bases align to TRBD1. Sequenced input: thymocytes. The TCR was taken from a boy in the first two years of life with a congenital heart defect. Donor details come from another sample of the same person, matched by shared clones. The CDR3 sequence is CASSPNRDRDYNEQFF. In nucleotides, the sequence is TGTGCCAGCAGTCCGAACCGGGACAGGGATTACAATGAGCAGTTCTTC. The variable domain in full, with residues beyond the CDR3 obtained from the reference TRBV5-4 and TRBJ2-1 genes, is ETGVTQSPTHLIKTRGQQVTLRCSSQSGHNTVSWYQQALGQGPQFIFQYYREEENGRGNFPPRFSGLQFPNYSSELNVNALELDDSALYLCASSPNRDRDYNEQFFGPGTRLTVL.